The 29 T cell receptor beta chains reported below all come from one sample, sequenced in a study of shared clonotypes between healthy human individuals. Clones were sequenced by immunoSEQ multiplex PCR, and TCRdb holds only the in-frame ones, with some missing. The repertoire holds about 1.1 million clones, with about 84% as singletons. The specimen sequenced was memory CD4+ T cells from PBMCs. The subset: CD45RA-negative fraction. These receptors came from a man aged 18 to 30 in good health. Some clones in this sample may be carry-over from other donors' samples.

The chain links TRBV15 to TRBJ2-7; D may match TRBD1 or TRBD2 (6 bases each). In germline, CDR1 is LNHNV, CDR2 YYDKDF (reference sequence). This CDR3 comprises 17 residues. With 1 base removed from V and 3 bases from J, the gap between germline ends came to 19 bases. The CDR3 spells CATSRGPRDGGLYEQYF. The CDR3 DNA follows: TGTGCCACCAGCAGAGGCCCCCGCGACGGGGGCCTCTACGAGCAGTACTTC.

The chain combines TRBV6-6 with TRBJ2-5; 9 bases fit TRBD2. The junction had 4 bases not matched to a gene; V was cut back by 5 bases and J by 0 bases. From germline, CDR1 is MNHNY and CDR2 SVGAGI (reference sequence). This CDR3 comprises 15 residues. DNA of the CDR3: TGTGCCAGCAGTACCCGACTAGCGGACCAAGAGACCCAGTACTTC. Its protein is CASSTRLADQETQYF.

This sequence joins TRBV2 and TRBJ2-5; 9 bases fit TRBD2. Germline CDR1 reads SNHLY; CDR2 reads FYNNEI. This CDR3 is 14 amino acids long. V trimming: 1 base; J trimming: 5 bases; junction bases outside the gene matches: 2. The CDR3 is CASSEEAGGETQYF. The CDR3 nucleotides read TGTGCCAGCAGTGAAGAAGCGGGAGGTGAGACCCAGTACTTC.

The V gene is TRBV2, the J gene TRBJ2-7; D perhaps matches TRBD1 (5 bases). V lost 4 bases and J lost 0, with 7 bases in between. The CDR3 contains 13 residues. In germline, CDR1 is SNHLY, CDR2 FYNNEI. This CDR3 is CASSGTYSYEQYF. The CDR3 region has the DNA TGTGCCAGCAGTGGGACATACTCCTACGAGCAGTACTTC. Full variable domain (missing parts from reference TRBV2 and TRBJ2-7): EPEVTQTPSHQVTQMGQEVILRCVPISNHLYFYWYRQILGQKVEFLVSFYNNEISEKSEIFDDQFSVERPDGSNFTLKIRSTKLEDSAMYFCASSGTYSYEQYFGPGTRLTVT.

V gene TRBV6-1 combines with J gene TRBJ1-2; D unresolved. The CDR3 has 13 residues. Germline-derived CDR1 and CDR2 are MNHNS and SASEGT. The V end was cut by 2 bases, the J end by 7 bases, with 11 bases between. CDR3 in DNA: TGTGCCAGCAGTGAACTTGGACTTGTTGGCTACACCTTC. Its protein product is CASSELGLVGYTF.

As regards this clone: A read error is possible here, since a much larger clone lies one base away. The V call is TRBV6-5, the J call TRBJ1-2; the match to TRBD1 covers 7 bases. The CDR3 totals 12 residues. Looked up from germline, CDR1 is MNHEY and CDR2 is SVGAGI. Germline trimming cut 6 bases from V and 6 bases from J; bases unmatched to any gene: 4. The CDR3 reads CASRTGTDGYTF. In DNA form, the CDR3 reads TGTGCCAGCAGGACCGGGACAGATGGCTACACCTTC.

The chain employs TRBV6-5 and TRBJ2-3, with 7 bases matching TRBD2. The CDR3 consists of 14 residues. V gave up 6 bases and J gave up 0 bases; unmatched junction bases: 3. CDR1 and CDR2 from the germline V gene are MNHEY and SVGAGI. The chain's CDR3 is CASRQAGSTDTQYF. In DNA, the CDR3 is TGTGCCAGCAGACAAGCGGGGAGCACAGATACGCAGTATTTT.

The CDR3 here is CASSLSSAGMGQYF. The CDR3 coding sequence is TGTGCCAGCAGCTTGAGTTCAGCGGGGATGGGCCAGTACTTC. The chain recombines TRBV5-4 with TRBJ2-5, with 7 positions matching TRBD2. The trim removed 1 base at V and 10 bases at J, leaving 10 bases unmatched. Per germline, CDR1 SGHNT and CDR2 YYREEE (reference sequence). The CDR3 has 14 amino acids. Variable domain in full (rest from reference TRBV5-4 and TRBJ2-5): ETGVTQSPTHLIKTRGQQVTLRCSSQSGHNTVSWYQQALGQGPQFIFQYYREEENGRGNFPPRFSGLQFPNYSSELNVNALELDDSALYLCASSLSSAGMGQYFGPGTRLLVL.

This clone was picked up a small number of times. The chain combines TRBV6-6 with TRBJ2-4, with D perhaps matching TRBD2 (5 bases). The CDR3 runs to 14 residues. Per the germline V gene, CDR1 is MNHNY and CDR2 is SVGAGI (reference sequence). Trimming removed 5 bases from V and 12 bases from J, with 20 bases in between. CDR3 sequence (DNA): TGTGCCAGCAGTGATTGGCGTCCTAGCCCCTCTCAGTACTTC. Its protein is CASSDWRPSPSQYF.

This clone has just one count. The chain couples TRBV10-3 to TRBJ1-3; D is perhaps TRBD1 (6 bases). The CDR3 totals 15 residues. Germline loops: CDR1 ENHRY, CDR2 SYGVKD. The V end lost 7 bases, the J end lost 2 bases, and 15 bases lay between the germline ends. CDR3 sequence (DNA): TGTGCCATCAATTACCAACAGGGAGCTGGAAACACCATATATTTT. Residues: CAINYQQGAGNTIYF.

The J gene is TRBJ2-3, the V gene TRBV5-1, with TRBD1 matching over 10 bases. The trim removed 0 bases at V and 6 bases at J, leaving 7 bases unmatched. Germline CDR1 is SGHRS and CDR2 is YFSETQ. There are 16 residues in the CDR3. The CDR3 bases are TGCGCCAGCAGCTTGGCGTCGGGACAGGGGACCGATACGCAGTATTTT. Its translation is CASSLASGQGTDTQYF.

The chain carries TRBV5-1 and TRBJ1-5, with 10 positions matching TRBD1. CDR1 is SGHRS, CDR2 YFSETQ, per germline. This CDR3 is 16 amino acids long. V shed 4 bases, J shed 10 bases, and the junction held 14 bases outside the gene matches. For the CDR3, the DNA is TGCGCCAGCAGCCCGACAGGGGGCTTAAACCCATCCCCCCAGCATTTT. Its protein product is CASSPTGGLNPSPQHF.

The CDR3 spells CASSWNQKTSGRTYEQYF. Written as DNA, the CDR3 is TGTGCCAGCAGTTGGAACCAAAAAACTAGCGGGAGGACCTACGAGCAGTACTTC. The J gene is TRBJ2-7, the V gene TRBV27, with 12 bases fitting TRBD2. CDR1 is MNHEY and CDR2 is SMNVEV in the germline V gene (reference sequence). The CDR3 contains 18 residues. V lost 4 bases, J lost 2 bases, and 12 bases stayed unmatched.

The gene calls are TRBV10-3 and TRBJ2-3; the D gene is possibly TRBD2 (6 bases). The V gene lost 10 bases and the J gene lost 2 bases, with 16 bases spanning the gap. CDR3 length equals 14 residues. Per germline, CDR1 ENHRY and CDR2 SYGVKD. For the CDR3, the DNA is TGTGCCACTCAACCGGGACTCCACACAGATACGCAGTATTTT. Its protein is CATQPGLHTDTQYF.

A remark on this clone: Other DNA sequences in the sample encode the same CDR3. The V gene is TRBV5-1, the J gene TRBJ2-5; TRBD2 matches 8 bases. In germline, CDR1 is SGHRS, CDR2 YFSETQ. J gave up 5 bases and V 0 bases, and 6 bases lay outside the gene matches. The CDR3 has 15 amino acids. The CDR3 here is CASSLGAGVGETQYF. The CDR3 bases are TGCGCCAGCAGCTTGGGAGCGGGAGTAGGGGAGACCCAGTACTTC.

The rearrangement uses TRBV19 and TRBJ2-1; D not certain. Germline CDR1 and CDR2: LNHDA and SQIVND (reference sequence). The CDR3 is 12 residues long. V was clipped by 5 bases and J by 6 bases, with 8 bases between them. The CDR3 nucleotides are TGTGCCAGTAGTCCTTATACCAATGAGCAGTTCTTC. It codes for CASSPYTNEQFF.

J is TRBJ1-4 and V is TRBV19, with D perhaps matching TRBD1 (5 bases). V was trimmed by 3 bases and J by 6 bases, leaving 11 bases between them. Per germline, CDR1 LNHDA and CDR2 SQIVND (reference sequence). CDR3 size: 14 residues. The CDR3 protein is CASSMAREYEKLFF. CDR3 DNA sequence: TGTGCCAGTAGTATGGCCAGGGAGTATGAAAAACTGTTTTTT.

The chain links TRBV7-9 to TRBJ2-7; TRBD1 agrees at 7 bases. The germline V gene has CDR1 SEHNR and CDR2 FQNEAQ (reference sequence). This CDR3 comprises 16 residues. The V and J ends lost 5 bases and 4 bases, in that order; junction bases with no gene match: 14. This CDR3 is CASSQMIRDRIYEQYF. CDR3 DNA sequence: TGTGCCAGCAGCCAAATGATCCGGGACAGAATTTACGAGCAGTACTTC.

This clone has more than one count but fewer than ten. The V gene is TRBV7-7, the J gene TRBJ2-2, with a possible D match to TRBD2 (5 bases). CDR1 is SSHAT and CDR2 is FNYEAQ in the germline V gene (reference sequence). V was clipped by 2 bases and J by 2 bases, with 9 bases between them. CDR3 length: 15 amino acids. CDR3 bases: TGTGCCAGCAGCTTAAATCCGGGAAACACCGGGGAGCTGTTTTTT. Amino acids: CASSLNPGNTGELFF.

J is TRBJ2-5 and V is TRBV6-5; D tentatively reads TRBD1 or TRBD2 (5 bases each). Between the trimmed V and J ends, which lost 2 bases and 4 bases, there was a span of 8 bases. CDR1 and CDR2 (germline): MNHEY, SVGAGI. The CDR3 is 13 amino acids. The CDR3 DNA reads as TGTGCCAGCAGTTACCCGGGGACAGAGACCCAGTACTTC. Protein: CASSYPGTETQYF.

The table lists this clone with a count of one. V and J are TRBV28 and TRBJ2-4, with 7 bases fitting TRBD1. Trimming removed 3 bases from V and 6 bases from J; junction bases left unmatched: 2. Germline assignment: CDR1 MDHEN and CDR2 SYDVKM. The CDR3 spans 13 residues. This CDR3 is CASSFGDRNIQYF. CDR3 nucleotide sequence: TGTGCCAGCAGTTTCGGGGACAGAAACATTCAGTACTTC.

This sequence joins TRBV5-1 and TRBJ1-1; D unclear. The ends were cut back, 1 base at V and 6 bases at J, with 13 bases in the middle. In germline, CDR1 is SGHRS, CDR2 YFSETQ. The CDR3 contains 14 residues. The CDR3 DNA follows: TGCGCCAGCAGCTTGTCGAAGGGAAGTGCTGAAGCTTTCTTT. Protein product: CASSLSKGSAEAFF.

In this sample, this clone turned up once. In DNA, the CDR3 is TGTGCCAGCAGCTGGGGACTAAATGAGCAGTTCTTC. The encoded protein is CASSWGLNEQFF. The chain combines TRBV7-2 with TRBJ2-1, with 7 bases matching TRBD2. The germline V gene encodes CDR1 SGHTA and CDR2 FQGNSA. The CDR3 is 12 residues long. V dropped 4 bases and J dropped 7; count of bases not matched to a gene: 1. Together with reference TRBV7-2 and TRBJ2-1, the CDR3 gives the full variable domain: GAGVSQSPSNKVTEKGKDVELRCDPISGHTALYWYRQSLGQGLEFLIYFQGNSAPDKSGLPSDRFSAERTGGSVSTLTIQRTQQEDSAVYLCASSWGLNEQFFGPGTRLTVL.

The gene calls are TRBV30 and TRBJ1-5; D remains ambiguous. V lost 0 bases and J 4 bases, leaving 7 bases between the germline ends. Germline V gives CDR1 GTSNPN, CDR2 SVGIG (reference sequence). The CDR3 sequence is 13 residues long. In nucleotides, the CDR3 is TGTGCCTGGAGTGTGAATTGGAATCAGCCCCAGCATTTT. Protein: CAWSVNWNQPQHF.

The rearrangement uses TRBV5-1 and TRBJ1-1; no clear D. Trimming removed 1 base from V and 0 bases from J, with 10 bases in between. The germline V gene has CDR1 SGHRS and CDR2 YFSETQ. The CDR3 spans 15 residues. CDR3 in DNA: TGCGCCAGCAGCTTGTCCCCAGGTCTGAACACTGAAGCTTTCTTT. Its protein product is CASSLSPGLNTEAFF.

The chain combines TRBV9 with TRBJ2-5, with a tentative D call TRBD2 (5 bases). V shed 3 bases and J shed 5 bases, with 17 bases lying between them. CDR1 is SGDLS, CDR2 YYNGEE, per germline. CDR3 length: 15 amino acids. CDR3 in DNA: TGTGCCAGCAGCGGAGATACTAGGAGAGGGGAGACCCAGTACTTC. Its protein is CASSGDTRRGETQYF.

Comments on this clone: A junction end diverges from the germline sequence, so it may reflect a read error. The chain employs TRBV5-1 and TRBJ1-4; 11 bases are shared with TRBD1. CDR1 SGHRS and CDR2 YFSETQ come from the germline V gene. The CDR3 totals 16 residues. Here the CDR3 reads CVSSLGQGVVREKLFF. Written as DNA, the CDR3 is TGCGTCAGCAGCTTGGGACAGGGGGTGGTACGCGAAAAACTGTTTTTT.

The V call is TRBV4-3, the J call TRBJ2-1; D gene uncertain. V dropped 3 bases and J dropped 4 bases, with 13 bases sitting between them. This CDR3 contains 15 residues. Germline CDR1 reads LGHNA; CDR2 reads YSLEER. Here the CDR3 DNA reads TGCGCCAGCAGCCATCGACCCCGTGAGTACAATGAGCAGTTCTTC. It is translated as CASSHRPREYNEQFF.

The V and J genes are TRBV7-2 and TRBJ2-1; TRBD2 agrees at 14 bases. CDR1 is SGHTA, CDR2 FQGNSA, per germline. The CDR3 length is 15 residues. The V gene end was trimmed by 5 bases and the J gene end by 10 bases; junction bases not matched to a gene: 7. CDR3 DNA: TGTGCCAGCAGCAAGGGACTAGCGGGAGTTTTCGAGCAGTTCTTC. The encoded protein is CASSKGLAGVFEQFF.